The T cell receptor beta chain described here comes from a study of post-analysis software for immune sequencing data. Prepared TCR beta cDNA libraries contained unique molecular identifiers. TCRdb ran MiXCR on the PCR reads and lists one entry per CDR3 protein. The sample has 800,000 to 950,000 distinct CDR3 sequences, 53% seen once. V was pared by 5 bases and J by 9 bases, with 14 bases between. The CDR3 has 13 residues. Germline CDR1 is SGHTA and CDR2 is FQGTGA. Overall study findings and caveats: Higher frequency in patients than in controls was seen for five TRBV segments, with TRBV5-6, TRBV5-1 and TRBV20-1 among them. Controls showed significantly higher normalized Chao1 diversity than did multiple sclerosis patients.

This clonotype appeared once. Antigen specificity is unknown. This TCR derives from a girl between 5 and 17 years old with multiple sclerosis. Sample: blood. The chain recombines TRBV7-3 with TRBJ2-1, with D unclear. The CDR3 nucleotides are TGTGCCAGCAGCCCGCAGTCAAAGGGTGAGCAGTTCTTC. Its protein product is CASSPQSKGEQFF.